This T cell receptor beta chain stems from a study of Tregs in tolerant kidney transplant recipients. Unstimulated Tregs (CD4+CD25+CD127-) and CD4+CD25- non-Tregs were sorted from PBMCs. Study-wide results and limits: Findings come from small patient numbers and require larger validation.

Sequenced by immunoSEQ multiplex PCR; TCRdb stores in-frame clones only, minus some. The sample records 240,000 or so clones, about 80% being singletons. Germline V gene data show CDR1 as MRHNA and CDR2 as SNTAGT. The CDR3 spans 18 residues. J was trimmed by 1 base and V by 6 bases; bases with no gene match: 15. About this clone itself: Its antigen is still unknown.

The sequence derives from a human donor in good health. The V gene is TRBV6-4, the J gene TRBJ2-3; 8 bases map to TRBD2. The specimen sequenced was CD4+ T cells from blood. DNA for the CDR3: TGTGCCAGCAGAACAAGACTAGCGAACTCTGCACGCACAGATACGCAGTATTTT. It codes for CASRTRLANSARTDTQYF.